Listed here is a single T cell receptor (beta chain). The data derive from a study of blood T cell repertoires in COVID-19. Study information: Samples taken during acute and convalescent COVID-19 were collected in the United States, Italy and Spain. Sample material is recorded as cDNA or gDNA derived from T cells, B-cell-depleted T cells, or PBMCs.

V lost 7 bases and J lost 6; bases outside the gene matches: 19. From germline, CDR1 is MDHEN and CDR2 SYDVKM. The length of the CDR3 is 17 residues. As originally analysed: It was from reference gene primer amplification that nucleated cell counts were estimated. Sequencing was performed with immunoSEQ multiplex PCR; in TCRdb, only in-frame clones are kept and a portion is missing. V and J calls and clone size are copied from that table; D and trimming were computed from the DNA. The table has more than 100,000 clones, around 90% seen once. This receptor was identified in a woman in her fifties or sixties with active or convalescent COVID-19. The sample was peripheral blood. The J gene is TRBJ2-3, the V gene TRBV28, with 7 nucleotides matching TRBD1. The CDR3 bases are TGTGCCAGCAAGTCCCGAAGACAGGGTTCCTGTACGGATACGCAGTATTTT. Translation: CASKSRRQGSCTDTQYF.